The rows below give T cell receptor beta chains drawn from one sample of a study of T cell responses to AZD1222 COVID-19 vaccine. Assay used: immunoSEQ multiplex PCR; TCRdb lists only in-frame clones, some missing. Here the sample spans about 260,000 clones, about 92% being singletons. The specimen was peripheral blood, collected on day 0 of AZD1222 vaccination. The source is an adult in good health. CDR3s include the opening cysteine and the closing phenylalanine or tryptophan. The D gene is left open where the match is weak. A clone size is listed for some rows: how often the clone was seen (once, few, many), or a class if it is expanded.

clone_size	d_call	j_call	v_call	cdr3_nt	cdr3_aa
.	.	TRBJ1-6	TRBV11-2	TGTGCCAGCAGCCCAGGACGGAGCTCCTATAATTCACCCCTCCACTTT	CASSPGRSSYNSPLHF
.	.	TRBJ2-5	TRBV6-5	TGTGCCAGCTCGGAGGGTGGGCGCCGAGAGACCCAGTACTTC	CASSEGGRRETQYF
.	TRBD1	TRBJ1-5	TRBV7-2	TGTGCCAGCAGCTTAGGTGGACAGGGCCAGCCCCAGCATTTT	CASSLGGQGQPQHF
.	TRBD1	TRBJ2-5	TRBV9	TGTGCCAGCAGCGTAAGGGACAGAGGGGTAGAGACCCAGTACTTC	CASSVRDRGVETQYF
once	.	TRBJ1-2	TRBV19	TGTGCCAGTAGTGCATCAGGGGCCCTACGCCTAAACTATGGCTACACCTTC	CASSASGALRLNYGYTF
.	TRBD2	TRBJ2-7	TRBV4-1	TGCGCCAGCAGCCATAGCGGGGTCTCCTACGAGCAGTACTTC	CASSHSGVSYEQYF
.	.	TRBJ2-3	TRBV5-4	TGTGCCAGCAGCCCGGAGCGGGCGGGAAGCACAGATACGCAGTATTTT	CASSPERAGSTDTQYF
.	TRBD1	TRBJ1-2	TRBV11-3	TGTGCCAGCAGCTTAGCCGGACAGGTCAGGGCAAACTATGGCTACACCTTC	CASSLAGQVRANYGYTF
.	.	TRBJ2-2	TRBV6-5	TGTGCCAGCAGGGATAACACCGGGGAGCTGTTTTTT	CASRDNTGELFF
few	TRBD1	TRBJ1-2	TRBV3-1/TRBV3-2	TGTGCCAGCAGCCAGGCGCTACAGGGGCACTATGGCTACACCTTC	CASSQALQGHYGYTF
once	.	TRBJ1-1	TRBV6-5	TGTGCCAGCAGTAGGGACACCATGAACACTGAAGCTTTCTTT	CASSRDTMNTEAFF
.	TRBD1	TRBJ2-7	TRBV10-2	TGCGCCAGCAGCACAGGGGGCGAGCAGTACTTC	CASSTGGEQYF
.	TRBD1	TRBJ2-3	TRBV15	TGTGCCACCAGCAGAGTGGGACAGGGGCGGAGAGATACGCAGTATTTT	CATSRVGQGRRDTQYF
.	TRBD1	TRBJ2-1	TRBV9	TGTGCCAGCAGCGCCCTCTGGACAGGGGGCTCCTACAATGAGCAGTTCTTC	CASSALWTGGSYNEQFF
.	.	TRBJ2-7	TRBV19	TGTGCCAGTAGTATCCGGACAGACTACGAGCAGTACTTC	CASSIRTDYEQYF
.	.	TRBJ1-1	TRBV5-1	TGCGCCAGCAGCTCCGACCCTCTAGGGACCACTGAAGCTTTCTTT	CASSSDPLGTTEAFF
.	.	TRBJ1-4	TRBV6-1	TGTGCCAGCAGTGAAGATTTACAGGGTTGGGAAAAACTGTTTTTT	CASSEDLQGWEKLFF
.	.	TRBJ2-2	TRBV21-1	TGTGCCAGCATCCAGCGGGGAGGGGGCACCGGGGAGCTGTTTTTT	CASIQRGGGTGELFF
.	.	TRBJ1-4	TRBV19	TGTGCCAGTAGGACAGAGAATGAAAAACTGTTTTTT	CASRTENEKLFF
.	.	TRBJ1-2	TRBV28	TGTGCCAGCAGTTCTCCTCTAGGGTATGGCTACACCTTC	CASSSPLGYGYTF
.	.	TRBJ2-1	TRBV7-2	TGTGCCAGCAACCTTTTGTTCCCCAGATACAATGAGCAGTTCTTC	CASNLLFPRYNEQFF
once	.	TRBJ1-4	TRBV3-1/TRBV3-2	TGTGCCAGCAGCCCCCCCGGGAGGAATGAAAAACTGTTTTTT	CASSPPGRNEKLFF
.	TRBD1	TRBJ1-4	TRBV4-3	TGCGCCAGCAGCGTCCAGGGGGGAGAGGCTGAAAAACTGTTTTTT	CASSVQGGEAEKLFF
.	TRBD1	TRBJ2-7	TRBV7-8	TGTGCCAGCAGCTCCCGGGACAGGATCTACGAGCAGTACTTC	CASSSRDRIYEQYF
once	.	TRBJ1-1	TRBV7-8	TGTGCCAGCACGGGACAAAAACGGGACGGATCCATGAACACTGAAGCTTTCTTT	CASTGQKRDGSMNTEAFF
once	.	TRBJ1-1	TRBV6-2/TRBV6-3	TGTGCCAGCAGTGGACGAGATAGCACTGAAGCTTTCTTT	CASSGRDSTEAFF
.	.	TRBJ2-3	TRBV11-2	TGTGCCAGCAGCCCCCTGGCAGGGTCGGCAGATACGCAGTATTTT	CASSPLAGSADTQYF
once	.	TRBJ1-1	TRBV19	TGTGCCAGTAAGGACAGAATGAACACTGAAGCTTTCTTT	CASKDRMNTEAFF
.	.	TRBJ1-3	TRBV10-3	TGTGCCATCAGCGAAGGACTCAGCTCTGGAAACACCATATATTTT	CAISEGLSSGNTIYF
once	.	TRBJ2-7	TRBV18	TGTGCCAGCTCACCAGGCGCCGGCGACCACTCCAACGAGCAGTACTTC	CASSPGAGDHSNEQYF
.	.	TRBJ2-5	TRBV2	TGTGCCAGCAGTGGACAGCAAGAGACCCAGTACTTC	CASSGQQETQYF
once	.	TRBJ2-1	TRBV7-9	TGTGCCAGCACCCCGGACTCCCCAGTACGGGAGCAGTTCTTC	CASTPDSPVREQFF
.	TRBD2	TRBJ2-3	TRBV10-3	TGTGCCATCAGTGAGCGGCGGGGGGACCTCACAGATACGCAGTATTTT	CAISERRGDLTDTQYF
.	.	TRBJ2-6	TRBV30	TGTGCCTGGGGGGCACAGGGGGCCAACGTCCTGACTTTC	CAWGAQGANVLTF
.	TRBD1	TRBJ1-3	TRBV10-3	TGTGCCATCAGTGAAGGACAGGGTACCGCGGACACCATATATTTT	CAISEGQGTADTIYF